This TCR beta chain was found in a study of blood T cell repertoires in COVID-19 (dated by TCRdb to 2018 to 2021). For the study in its entirety: The collaborator samples originated in the United States, Italy and Spain and spanned the acute and convalescent phases of COVID-19. The prospective study material was composed of cDNA or gDNA derived from T cells, B-cell-depleted T cells, or PBMCs. The dataset comprised deeply sampled blood TCRbeta repertoires from subjects exposed to, actively infected with, or recovered from COVID-19. The repertoires were made available in a free public database intended to serve as a resource for research on the immune response to SARS-CoV-2. The samples were drawn from two sources: the first 160 participants of the ongoing ImmuneRACE study, and 1,000 to 1,500 subjects contributed by 6 global collaborators. A de-identified subject ID, COVID-19 status, age in years and sex were almost always included in the sample metadata. Where HLA class I and class II types were available, the types were taken from metadata supplied by the sample provider, not from assay-based typing. Study-level results and caveats: The amount of clinical and demographic metadata varied by source and participant and was provided uncurated.

From the cysteine up to the phenylalanine, the CDR3 has a length of 14 residues. The kept DNA is CDR3 alone, 42 bases in frame from the first base. Per the germline V gene, SNHLY is the CDR1 and FYNNEI is the CDR2. V was cut back by 6 bases and J by 5 bases, leaving a gap of 16 bases between them. TCRbeta CDR3 regions were amplified from genomic DNA by means of the immunoSEQ Assay, a bias-controlled multiplex PCR. The original methods were these. The number of nucleated cells in each sample was estimated by amplification of reference gene primers within the assay. To quantify the absolute abundance of each unique TCRbeta CDR3 rearrangement, sequence reads were collapsed and filtered. For each sample, productive Simpson clonality was calculated as the square root of Simpson's diversity index over productive rearrangements. Drawn from immuneACCESS, this table holds only the in-frame rearrangements with V and J called that TCRdb kept. Clones are partly lost; checked studies trace under half to an unresolved V gene and leave the rest unexplained. For V, J and clone size, that table is used; D and trimming come from the DNA. The sample table shows approximately 490,000 clones, and around 90% are seen once. The top ten clones comprise 0.7% of the sample.

Enrolling through a virtual design, the prospective study's participants ranged in age from roughly 18 to 90 years and lived across roughly 24 United States geographic areas. In the prospective study, participants were assigned to cohorts based on the clinical history participants reported in a screening survey and a study questionnaire. ImmuneRACE Cohort 3 recovered participants were defined by two consecutive negative NP/OP PCR tests, healthcare professional clearance, or symptom resolution. In the prospective study, whole blood, serum and a nasopharyngeal or oropharyngeal swab were collected from each participant by mobile phlebotomists. Participants in the prospective study had the option to provide additional blood draws and questionnaires over an approximately 2-month period. Prospective study blood samples were shipped either frozen or at room temperature before DNA extraction. To note about this clone: Its antigen target is currently unknown. The sample holds no much larger clone one base away, and base qualities are not on file.

What was sequenced was PBMCs or T cells enriched from blood (not recorded which). The chain links TRBV2 with TRBJ1-2; a confident D gene designation cannot be given. This clonotype originated in a woman under 30 who had recovered from COVID-19. The encoded CDR3 is CASSPGGGSYGYTF. The base sequence is TGTGCCAGCAGCCCGGGAGGAGGGTCTTATGGCTACACCTTC.